This TCR beta chain was documented in a study of technical replicates of blood from a few donors. Some clones are missing from TCRdb's copy, which holds only in-frame ones; the method was immunoSEQ multiplex PCR. Among 70,000 or so clones listed, 95% to 99% were seen once. Trimming stripped 1 base from V and 0 bases from J, with 8 bases between. Germline CDR1 reads SGHRS; CDR2 reads YFSETQ. This CDR3 region has 15 residues. Source material: T cells isolated from PBMCs. The V call is TRBV5-1, the J call TRBJ2-1; no clear D. The receptor's source is a human donor in good health. The DNA of the CDR3 is TGCGCCAGCAGCTTGAAAGCGAGCTCCTACAATGAGCAGTTCTTC. It translates to CASSLKASSYNEQFF.